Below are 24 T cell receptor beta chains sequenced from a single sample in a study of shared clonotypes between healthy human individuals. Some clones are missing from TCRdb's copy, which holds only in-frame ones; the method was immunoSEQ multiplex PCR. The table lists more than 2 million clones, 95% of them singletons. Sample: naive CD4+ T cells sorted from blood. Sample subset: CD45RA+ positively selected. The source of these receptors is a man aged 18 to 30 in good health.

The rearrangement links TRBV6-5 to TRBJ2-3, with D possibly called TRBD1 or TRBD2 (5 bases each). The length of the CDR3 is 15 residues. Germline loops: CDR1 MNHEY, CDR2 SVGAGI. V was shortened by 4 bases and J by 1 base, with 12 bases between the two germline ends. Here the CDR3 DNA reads TGTGCCAGCAGTTTCCGGGACCCGGGCACAGATACGCAGTATTTT. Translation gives CASSFRDPGTDTQYF.

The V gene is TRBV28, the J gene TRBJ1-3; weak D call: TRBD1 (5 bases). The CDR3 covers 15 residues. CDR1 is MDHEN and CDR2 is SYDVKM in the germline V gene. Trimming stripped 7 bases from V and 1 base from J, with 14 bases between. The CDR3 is CASILRGGSGNTIYF. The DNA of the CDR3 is TGTGCCAGCATCCTTCGTGGGGGGTCTGGAAACACCATATATTTT.

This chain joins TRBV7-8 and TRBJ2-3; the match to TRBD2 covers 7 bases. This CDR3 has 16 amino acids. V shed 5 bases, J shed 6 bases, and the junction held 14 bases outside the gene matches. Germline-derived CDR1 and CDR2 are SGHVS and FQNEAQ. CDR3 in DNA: TGTGCCAGCAGCCCCTTGACTAGCCTCCTCCCGGATACGCAGTATTTT. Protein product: CASSPLTSLLPDTQYF.

CDR3 amino acids: CASSQDAGSTYNEQFF. The CDR3 DNA follows: TGTGCCAGCAGCCAAGACGCAGGGAGCACCTACAATGAGCAGTTCTTC. The J gene is TRBJ2-1, the V gene TRBV14; D may be TRBD1 or TRBD2 (5 bases each). The CDR3 runs to 16 residues. Trimming left V 0 bases short and J 2 bases short, with 11 bases between. In germline, CDR1 is SGHDN, CDR2 FVKESK.

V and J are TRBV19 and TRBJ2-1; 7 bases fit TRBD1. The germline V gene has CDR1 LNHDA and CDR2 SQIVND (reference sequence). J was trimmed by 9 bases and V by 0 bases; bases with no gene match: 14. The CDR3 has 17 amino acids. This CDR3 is CASSIDLRQGVESEQFF. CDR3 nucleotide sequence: TGTGCCAGTAGTATAGATCTGAGACAGGGAGTCGAGAGTGAGCAGTTCTTC.

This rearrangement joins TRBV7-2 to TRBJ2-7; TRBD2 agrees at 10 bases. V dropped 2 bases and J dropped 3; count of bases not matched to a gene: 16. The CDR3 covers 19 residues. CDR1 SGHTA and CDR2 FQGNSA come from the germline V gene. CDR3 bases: TGTGCCAGCAGCTTAACGTCAGCGGGAGGGCCTTCTCGGCGCTACGAGCAGTACTTC. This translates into CASSLTSAGGPSRRYEQYF.

The CDR3 is CASAVTVNEKLFF. The CDR3 DNA reads TGTGCCAGCGCAGTTACGGTAAACGAAAAACTGTTTTTT. The chain recombines TRBV6-5 with TRBJ1-4, with unresolved D. CDR3 size: 13 residues. Trimming stripped 8 bases from V and 8 bases from J, with 15 bases between. Germline V gene data show CDR1 as MNHEY and CDR2 as SVGAGI.

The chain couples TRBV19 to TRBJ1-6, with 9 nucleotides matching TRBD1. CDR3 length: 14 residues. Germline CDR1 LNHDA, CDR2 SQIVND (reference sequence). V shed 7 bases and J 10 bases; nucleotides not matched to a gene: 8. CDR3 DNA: TGTGCCAGTAAAACGGGACAGGGCGTCTCACCCCTCCACTTT. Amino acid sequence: CASKTGQGVSPLHF. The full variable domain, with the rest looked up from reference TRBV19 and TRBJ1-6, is DGGITQSPKYLFRKEGQNVTLSCEQNLNHDAMYWYRQDPGQGLRLIYYSQIVNDFQKGDIAEGYSVSREKKESFPLTVTSAQKNPTAFYLCASKTGQGVSPLHFGNGTRLTVT.

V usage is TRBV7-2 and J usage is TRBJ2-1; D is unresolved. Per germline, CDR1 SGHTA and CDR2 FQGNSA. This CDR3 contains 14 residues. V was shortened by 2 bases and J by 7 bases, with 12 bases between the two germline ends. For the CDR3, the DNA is TGTGCCAGCAGCTTAAAACTACCTAAAAATGAGCAGTTCTTC. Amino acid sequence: CASSLKLPKNEQFF.

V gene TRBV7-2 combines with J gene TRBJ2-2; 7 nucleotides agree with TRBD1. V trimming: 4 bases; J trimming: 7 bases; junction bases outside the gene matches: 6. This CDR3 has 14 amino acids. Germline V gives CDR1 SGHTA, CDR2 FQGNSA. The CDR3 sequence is CASSSQGSIGELFF. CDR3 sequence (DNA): TGTGCCAGCAGCTCACAGGGGTCGATCGGGGAGCTGTTTTTT.

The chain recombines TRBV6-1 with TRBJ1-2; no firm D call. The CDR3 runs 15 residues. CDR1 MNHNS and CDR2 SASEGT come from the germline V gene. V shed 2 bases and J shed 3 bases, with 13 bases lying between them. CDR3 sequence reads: CASSEPAVGDYGYTF. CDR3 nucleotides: TGTGCCAGCAGTGAACCCGCGGTTGGCGACTATGGCTACACCTTC.

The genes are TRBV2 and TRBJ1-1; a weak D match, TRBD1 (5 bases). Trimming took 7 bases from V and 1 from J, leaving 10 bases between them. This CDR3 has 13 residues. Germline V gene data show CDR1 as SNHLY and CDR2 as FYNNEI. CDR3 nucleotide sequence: TGTGCCAGCATGAAAGACAGGAACACTGAAGCTTTCTTT. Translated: CASMKDRNTEAFF. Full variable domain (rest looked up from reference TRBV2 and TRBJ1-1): EPEVTQTPSHQVTQMGQEVILRCVPISNHLYFYWYRQILGQKVEFLVSFYNNEISEKSEIFDDQFSVERPDGSNFTLKIRSTKLEDSAMYFCASMKDRNTEAFFGQGTRLTVV.

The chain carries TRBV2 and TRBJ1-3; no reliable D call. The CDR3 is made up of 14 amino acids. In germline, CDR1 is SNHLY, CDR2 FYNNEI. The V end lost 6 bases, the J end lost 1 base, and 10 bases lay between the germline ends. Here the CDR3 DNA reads TGTGCCAGCAGGGTGACGGTTTCTGGAAACACCATATATTTT. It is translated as CASRVTVSGNTIYF.

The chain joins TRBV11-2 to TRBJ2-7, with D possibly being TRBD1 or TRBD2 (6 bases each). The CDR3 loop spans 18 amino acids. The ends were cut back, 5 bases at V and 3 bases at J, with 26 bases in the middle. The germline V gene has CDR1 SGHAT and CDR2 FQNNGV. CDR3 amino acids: CASSTHLRRTRGVYEQYF. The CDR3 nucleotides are TGTGCCAGCAGCACCCACCTTCGGCGTACAAGGGGGGTCTACGAGCAGTACTTC.

The CDR3 loop is CASRDRDRASYEQYF. The CDR3 nucleotides are TGTGCCAGTAGAGACCGGGACAGGGCCTCCTACGAGCAGTACTTC. The chain links TRBV19 to TRBJ2-7; TRBD1 matches at 9 bases. This CDR3 has 15 residues. CDR1 is LNHDA, CDR2 SQIVND, per germline (reference sequence). V lost 6 bases and J lost 0; bases outside the gene matches: 6.

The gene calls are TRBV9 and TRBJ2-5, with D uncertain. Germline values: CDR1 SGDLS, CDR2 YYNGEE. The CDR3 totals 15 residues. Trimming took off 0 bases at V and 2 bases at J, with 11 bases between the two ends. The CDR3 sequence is CASSVGSQFQETQYF. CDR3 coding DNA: TGTGCCAGCAGCGTAGGAAGCCAGTTTCAAGAGACCCAGTACTTC.

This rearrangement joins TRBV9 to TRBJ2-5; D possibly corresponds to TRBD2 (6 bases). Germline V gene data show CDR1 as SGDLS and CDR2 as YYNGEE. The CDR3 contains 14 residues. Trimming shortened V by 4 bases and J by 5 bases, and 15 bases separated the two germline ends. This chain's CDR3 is CASSLGSGGETQYF. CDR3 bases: TGTGCCAGCAGCCTCGGAAGTGGGGGGGAGACCCAGTACTTC.

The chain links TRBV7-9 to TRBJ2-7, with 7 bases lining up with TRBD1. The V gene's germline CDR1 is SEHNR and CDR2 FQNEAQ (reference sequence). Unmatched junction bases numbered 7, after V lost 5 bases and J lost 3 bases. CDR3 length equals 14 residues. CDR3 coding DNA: TGTGCCAGCAGCCATATCCGGGACAGCTACGAGCAGTACTTC. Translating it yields CASSHIRDSYEQYF.

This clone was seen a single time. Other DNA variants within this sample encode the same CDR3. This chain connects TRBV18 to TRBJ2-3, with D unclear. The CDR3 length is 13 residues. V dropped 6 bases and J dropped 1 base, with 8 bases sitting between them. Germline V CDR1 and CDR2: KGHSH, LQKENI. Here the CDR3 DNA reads TGTGCCAGCTCTCCCAGACGCACAGATACGCAGTATTTT. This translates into CASSPRRTDTQYF.

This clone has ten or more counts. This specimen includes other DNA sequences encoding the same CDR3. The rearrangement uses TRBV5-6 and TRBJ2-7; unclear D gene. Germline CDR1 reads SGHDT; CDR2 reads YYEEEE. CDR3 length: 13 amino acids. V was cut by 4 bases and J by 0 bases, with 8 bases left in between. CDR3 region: CASSPATSYEQYF. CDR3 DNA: TGTGCCAGCAGCCCGGCTACCTCCTACGAGCAGTACTTC. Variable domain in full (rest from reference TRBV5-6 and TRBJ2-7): DAGVTQSPTHLIKTRGQQVTLRCSPKSGHDTVSWYQQALGQGPQFIFQYYEEEERQRGNFPDRFSGHQFPNYSSELNVNALLLGDSALYLCASSPATSYEQYFGPGTRLTVT.

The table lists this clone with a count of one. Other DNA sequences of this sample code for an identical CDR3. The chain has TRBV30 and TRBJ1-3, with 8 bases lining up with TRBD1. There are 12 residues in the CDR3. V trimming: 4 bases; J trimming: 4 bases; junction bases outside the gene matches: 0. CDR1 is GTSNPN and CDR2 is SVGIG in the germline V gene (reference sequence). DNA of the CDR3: TGTGCCTGGACAGGGGGCGGAAACACCATATATTTT. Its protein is CAWTGGGNTIYF.

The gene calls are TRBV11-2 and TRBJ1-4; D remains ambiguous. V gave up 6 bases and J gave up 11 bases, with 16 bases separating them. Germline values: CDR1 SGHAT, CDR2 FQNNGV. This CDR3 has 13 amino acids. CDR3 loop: CASSPAFAGKLFF. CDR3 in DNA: TGTGCCAGCAGTCCGGCCTTTGCGGGGAAACTGTTTTTT.

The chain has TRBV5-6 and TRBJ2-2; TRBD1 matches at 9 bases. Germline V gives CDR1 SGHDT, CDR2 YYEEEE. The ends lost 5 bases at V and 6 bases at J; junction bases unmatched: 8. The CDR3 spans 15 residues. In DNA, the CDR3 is TGTGCCAGCAGATACGGACAGGGGAAAGCCGGGGAGCTGTTTTTT. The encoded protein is CASRYGQGKAGELFF.

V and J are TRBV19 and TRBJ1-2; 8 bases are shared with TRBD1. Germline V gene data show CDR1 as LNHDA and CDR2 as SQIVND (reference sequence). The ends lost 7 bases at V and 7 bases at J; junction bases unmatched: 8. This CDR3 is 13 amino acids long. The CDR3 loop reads CASTLTGEGGYTF. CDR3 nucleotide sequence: TGTGCCAGTACTCTGACAGGGGAAGGTGGCTACACCTTC.